This entry lists 16 T cell receptor beta chains sequenced from one sample in a study of T cell responses to AZD1222 COVID-19 vaccine. Sequenced by immunoSEQ multiplex PCR; TCRdb stores in-frame clones only, minus some. Of about 79,000 clones listed, 80% to 90% were seen once; the top ten hold 1.3%. The sample consisted of peripheral blood, taken 28 days after the second AZD1222 dose. The source is an adult who received the AZD1222 COVID-19 vaccine.

The chain couples TRBV6-2 or TRBV6-3 to TRBJ2-1; TRBD2 agrees at 14 bases. The CDR3 contains 15 residues. J lost 9 bases, V lost 6 bases, and 7 bases had no gene match. Germline V gene lookup returns CDR1 MNHEY and CDR2 SVGEGT. CDR3 DNA: TGTGCCAGCAGCATGACTAGCGGGAGGGTATCTGAGCAGTTCTTC. This codes for CASSMTSGRVSEQFF.

The gene calls are TRBV5-6 and TRBJ2-1, with D possibly being TRBD2 (5 bases). The CDR3 is 15 residues long. Germline loops: CDR1 SGHDT, CDR2 YYEEEE. Trimming took off 0 bases at V and 5 bases at J, with 12 bases between the two ends. Here the CDR3 DNA reads TGTGCCAGCAGCTTGGACACGGGGATCGACAATGAGCAGTTCTTC. This codes for CASSLDTGIDNEQFF. The whole variable domain, filled in from reference TRBV5-6 and TRBJ2-1, reads DAGVTQSPTHLIKTRGQQVTLRCSPKSGHDTVSWYQQALGQGPQFIFQYYEEEERQRGNFPDRFSGHQFPNYSSELNVNALLLGDSALYLCASSLDTGIDNEQFFGPGTRLTVL.

The chain is built from TRBV6-1 and TRBJ1-1; 11 bases are a match to TRBD1. CDR1 is MNHNS and CDR2 is SASEGT in the germline V gene. The CDR3 spans 15 residues. Trimming at V came to 3 bases and at J to 4 bases, leaving 4 bases not matched to a gene. The CDR3 bases are TGTGCCAGCAGTGACGGGGACAGGGGGGGCACTGAAGCTTTCTTT. This gives the protein CASSDGDRGGTEAFF.

This chain uses TRBV9 with TRBJ1-2; 8 nucleotides line up with TRBD1. The V segment lost 3 bases and the J segment 3 bases; nucleotides outside the gene matches: 4. This CDR3 has 14 residues. Germline V gene lookup returns CDR1 SGDLS and CDR2 YYNGEE. The CDR3 reads CASSGGTGHYGYTF. CDR3 coding DNA: TGTGCCAGCAGCGGAGGGACAGGACACTATGGCTACACCTTC.

The rearrangement uses TRBV7-2 and TRBJ1-6; D is possibly TRBD1 (5 bases). The CDR3 consists of 15 residues. The germline V and J ends were trimmed by 5 bases and 9 bases, with 17 bases remaining between them. Germline CDR1 reads SGHTA; CDR2 reads FQGNSA. Written as DNA, the CDR3 is TGTGCCAGCAGCACAGGTGGCCGGGGTAGTTCACCCCTCCACTTT. Translated: CASSTGGRGSSPLHF.

This clone was observed once. The V and J genes are TRBV7-9 and TRBJ2-7; unclear D gene. This CDR3 has 15 residues. V was pared by 3 bases and J by 0 bases, with 12 bases between. Germline CDR1 is SEHNR and CDR2 is FQNEAQ (reference sequence). DNA for the CDR3: TGTGCCAGCAGCTTCCCAGGAAAGAGCTCCTACGAGCAGTACTTC. Translating it yields CASSFPGKSSYEQYF.

The V call is TRBV7-9, the J call TRBJ2-7; TRBD2 aligns across 11 bases. The V and J ends lost 0 bases and 2 bases, in that order; junction bases with no gene match: 6. Looked up from germline, CDR1 is SEHNR and CDR2 is FQNEAQ (reference sequence). The CDR3 is 17 residues long. The CDR3 spells CASSLALTSGSAYEQYF. For the CDR3, the DNA is TGTGCCAGCAGCTTAGCCCTCACTAGCGGGAGCGCCTACGAGCAGTACTTC.

The CDR3 sequence: CASSRDRNTEAFF. In DNA, the CDR3 is TGTGCCAGTAGTAGGGACAGGAACACTGAAGCTTTCTTT. V usage is TRBV19 and J usage is TRBJ1-1; 7 bases agree with TRBD1. The germline CDR1 and CDR2 sequences are LNHDA and SQIVND (reference sequence). V shed 4 bases and J 1 base; nucleotides not matched to a gene: 0. This CDR3 contains 13 residues. Full variable domain (missing parts from reference TRBV19 and TRBJ1-1): DGGITQSPKYLFRKEGQNVTLSCEQNLNHDAMYWYRQDPGQGLRLIYYSQIVNDFQKGDIAEGYSVSREKKESFPLTVTSAQKNPTAFYLCASSRDRNTEAFFGQGTRLTVV.

V is TRBV18 and J is TRBJ1-6; D uncertain. Germline CDR1 and CDR2: KGHSH and LQKENI. V lost 1 base to trimming and J lost 4 bases, with 8 bases between them. This CDR3 has 15 residues. CDR3 DNA: TGTGCCAGCTCACCACTGGCAGGATATAATTCACCCCTCCACTTT. Its protein product is CASSPLAGYNSPLHF.

The rearrangement links TRBV20-1 to TRBJ1-4, with D unclear. The ends were cut back, 1 base at V and 7 bases at J, with 4 bases in the middle. Germline lookup yields CDR1 DFQATT and CDR2 SNEGSKA (reference sequence). This CDR3 is built from 11 residues. In DNA, the CDR3 is TGCAGTGCTAGAGGAGGTGAAAAACTGTTTTTT. It specifies CSARGGEKLFF.

This chain uses TRBV3-1 (or the pseudogene TRBV3-2) with TRBJ2-3, with TRBD2 matching over 8 bases. This CDR3 region has 19 residues. Germline V CDR1 and CDR2: LGHDT, YNNKEL (reference sequence). V shed 0 bases, J shed 0 bases, and the junction held 11 bases outside the gene matches. The CDR3 here is CASSQDLGGLVRSTDTQYF. The DNA for the CDR3 is TGTGCCAGCAGCCAAGATCTAGGGGGACTAGTTCGCAGCACAGATACGCAGTATTTT.

The sample holds one count of this clone. The V gene is TRBV9, the J gene TRBJ2-2; 7 bases align to TRBD1. CDR1 and CDR2 (germline): SGDLS, YYNGEE. This CDR3 has 13 amino acids. The ends lost 4 bases at V and 5 bases at J; junction bases unmatched: 2. CDR3 in DNA: TGTGCCAGCAGCCTCAGGGGGACCGGGGAGCTGTTTTTT. Amino acid sequence: CASSLRGTGELFF.

This chain connects TRBV7-2 to TRBJ2-6; 7 nucleotides line up with TRBD2. The CDR3 contains 19 residues. The junction had 13 bases not matched to a gene; V was cut back by 5 bases and J by 0 bases. Germline V gene lookup returns CDR1 SGHTA and CDR2 FQGNSA. The CDR3 DNA sequence: TGTGCCAGCAGCAGTTCCGCGGGACTAACAAGCTCTGGGGCCAACGTCCTGACTTTC. It codes for CASSSSAGLTSSGANVLTF.

This chain uses TRBV19 with TRBJ2-7, with unresolved D. This CDR3 spans 16 amino acids. Germline CDR1 and CDR2: LNHDA and SQIVND (reference sequence). V lost 3 bases, J lost 2 bases, and 17 bases lay in between. The CDR3 spells CASSIRAVRTPYEQYF. The CDR3 nucleotides read TGTGCCAGTAGTATCCGGGCAGTGAGGACCCCCTACGAGCAGTACTTC.

V usage is TRBV29-1 and J usage is TRBJ2-3, with D tentatively TRBD1 (5 bases). The CDR3 is 17 amino acids. Germline loops: CDR1 SQVTM, CDR2 ANQGSEA. Trimming took off 2 bases at V and 4 bases at J, with 22 bases between the two ends. CDR3 protein: CSVERRIGRLRADTQYF. Here the CDR3 DNA reads TGCAGCGTTGAAAGAAGAATTGGTCGTCTCAGGGCAGATACGCAGTATTTT.

The DNA of the CDR3 is TGTGCCAGCAGTCGACCTATCCGCTATGGCTACACCTTC. Translated: CASSRPIRYGYTF. The chain couples TRBV6-5 to TRBJ1-2; D is unresolved. This CDR3 has 13 amino acids. V lost 5 bases and J lost 4, with 11 bases in between. Germline loops: CDR1 MNHEY, CDR2 SVGAGI.